This TCR beta chain was identified during a study of regulatory T cells in long-lasting Graves disease. V was shortened by 4 bases and J by 4 bases, with 11 bases between the two germline ends. CDR3 length: 13 amino acids. Germline CDR1 and CDR2: SGHAT and FQNNGV. Arm-PCR with iRepertoire HTBI primers amplified the CDR3 regions for these TCR beta libraries. Each CDR3 protein is one row after TCRdb ran MiXCR on the multiplex PCR reads. Of around 510,000 distinct CDR3 sequences in the sample, less than 25% were seen once. The time point was: persistent/refractory GD, antithyroid drugs over 5 years with positive TRAb. There was RNA extracted from PBMCs, and the TCR library was made from it.

This material consisted of peripheral blood mononuclear cells (PBMCs), taken when the disease was refractory, from a patient treated with antithyroid drugs. V gene TRBV11-2 combines with J gene TRBJ2-7, with D possibly TRBD1 on 6 matching bases. This sequence originates from a female donor with Graves disease. The CDR3 DNA is TGTGCCAGCAGCTACAGGGAGATATACGAGCAGTACTTC. Amino acid sequence: CASSYREIYEQYF.